These T cell receptor beta chains were read from a single sample in a study of T-cell memory formation after mild COVID-19. TCRdb redid the calling of the 5' RACE reads with MiXCR, one entry per CDR3 protein. The sample shows about 350,000 distinct CDR3 sequences, around 13% of them seen only once. Source material: PBMCs or a T cell subset sorted from them (not recorded which). These receptors came from a man in his late teens or twenties who had mild COVID-19 (a few samples of this study predate the infection). Cell type and time point are not known. Each CDR3 is given with its conserved first and last residue. Clone size is given for some rows only: seen once, a few or many times, or a class if the clone is expanded.

>many|TRBV5-1
CASSSGTLNTEAFF
>.|TRBV20-1
CSGGGQGDQPQHF
>.|TRBV4-1
CASSQEPLTAYGYTF
>.|TRBV29-1
CSVGGPPGTGIIFRSSYNEQFF
>.|TRBV6-5
CASNPLRSGGPRAHGEQFF
>.|TRBV20-1
CSAPQNGRSEQFF
>.|TRBV18
CASSPPARANEQFF
>few|TRBV7-2
CASSSRLVEQFF
>many|TRBV29-1
CSVEDKAGGHTGELFF
>.|TRBV20-1
CSARVPGWGNRVDYGYTF
>.|TRBV2
CASSGERGNTIYF
>few|TRBV20-1
CSARNRHEVGNTEAFF
>few|TRBV7-2
CASSLGIPGGASYEQYF
>.|TRBV29-1
CSVSRGWNTGELFF
>many|TRBV2
CASIFVETQYF
>many|TRBV19
CASSGTSGDYNEQFF
>.|TRBV14
CASSQGVFNSPLHF
>.|TRBV5-1
CASSFGAGTDTQYF
>few|TRBV5-6
CASSFPPAGGTEAFF
>.|TRBV13
CASSWGLYTDTQYF
>few|TRBV7-2
CASSSPALPYNEQFF
>many|TRBV5-1
CASQAQGGILTDTQYF
>few|TRBV4-2
CASSQDPGNGQPQHF
>.|TRBV7-2
CASSLHWGQETQYF
>.|TRBV6-5
CASGRMGIAGAPGAQYF
>many|TRBV3-1
CASSQQGRNSPLHF
>.|TRBV3-1
CASSQEFQGFNGYTF
>many|TRBV20-1
CSARDRHAYNEQFF
>many|TRBV4-3
CASSQAWRGQGDTQYF
>.|TRBV4-1
CASSQGVEMLGNEQFF
>.|TRBV12-3/TRBV12-4
CASSPTWSSYNEQFF
>few|TRBV27
CASSSWGGGSYEQYF
>many|TRBV6-5
CASRPTVNTEAFF
>many|TRBV4-3
CASSPGGFDYGYTF
>many|TRBV5-1
CASSLSQAGGGYTF
>few|TRBV10-3
CAISGTVGQGARDEQFF
>.|TRBV6-5
CASSYSGQNTGELFF
>.|TRBV6-5
CASSPWTSATDTQYF
>.|TRBV20-1
CSASRPGAYEITDTQYF
>.|TRBV4-3
CASSHGTSGGQTQYF
>.|TRBV6-2/TRBV6-3
CASSWDYGYTF
>few|TRBV6-2/TRBV6-3
CASSYSRGRGNQPQHF
>.|TRBV7-3
CASSLATAGALTDTQYF
>few|TRBV6-5
CASSSSTTNTGELFF
>many|TRBV6-5
CASSRNPVGGGYTF
>many|TRBV2
CAESGPSRETQYF
>.|TRBV7-2
CASSFGSGESFYEQYF
>.|TRBV11-3
CASSPQVGSEQYF
>.|TRBV24-1
CATSDSFGGVTGELFF
>.|TRBV11-2
CASSWTANNEQFF
>.|TRBV18
CASFRDRNQPQHF
>few|TRBV5-5
CASSSRPGVTQYF
>many|TRBV5-4
CASSRTGDSNQPQHF
>few|TRBV5-1
CASRGSVRDRAEAFF
>.|TRBV6-5
CASSVGGPNSNQPQHF
>.|TRBV30
CAWKQDPGINEKLFF
>few|TRBV29-1
CSVDRTWGTDTQYF
>.|TRBV24-1
CATSDQTSGGYNEQFF